This entry lists 22 T cell receptor beta chains sequenced from one sample in a study of metastatic and nonmetastatic thyroid tumors. All patients were untreated before thyroid surgery. TCRdb re-called clones from the PCR reads using MiXCR. The table records approximately 69,000 clones, 13% to 15% of them present only once. Sequenced: blood. The receptors derive from a male donor with papillary thyroid cancer or a benign thyroid nodule (not recorded which). Some clones in this sample may be carry-over from other donors' samples.

This clone has a count of ten or more. Other DNA sequences in this sample translate to the same CDR3. V gene TRBV6-5 combines with J gene TRBJ2-7; D remains unclear. The germline V gene has CDR1 MNHEY and CDR2 SVGAGI. This CDR3 has 13 residues. Trimming stripped 0 bases from V and 5 bases from J, with 8 bases between. The CDR3 bases are TGTGCCAGCAGTTACTCGAAGGTGAACGAGCAGTACTTC. This sequence encodes CASSYSKVNEQYF.

This clone was detected ten times or more. The chain links TRBV6-1 to TRBJ1-3, with D possibly TRBD1 on 6 matching bases. Trimming shortened V by 6 bases and J by 2 bases, and 14 bases separated the two germline ends. The CDR3 extends over 15 amino acids. Germline CDR1 MNHNS, CDR2 SASEGT. The CDR3 is CASRAGALTGNTIYF. The CDR3 DNA sequence: TGTGCCAGCAGAGCAGGGGCGCTAACTGGAAACACCATATATTTT.

In its sample, this clone was seen many times. The V call is TRBV2, the J call TRBJ1-3, with a weak D call TRBD1 (5 bases). This CDR3 comprises 15 residues. Germline CDR1 is SNHLY and CDR2 is FYNNEI. Trimming took 7 bases from V and 0 from J, leaving 13 bases between them. CDR3 sequence (DNA): TGTGCCAGCATCGCGGACACGAGCTCTGGAAACACCATATATTTT. It codes for CASIADTSSGNTIYF.

This clone came up a few times. At one end, the junction sequence differs from germline, possibly due to a read error. The chain joins TRBV27 to TRBJ2-2, with D maybe TRBD2 (5 bases). Germline V gives CDR1 MNHEY, CDR2 SMNVEV (reference sequence). The CDR3 sequence is 16 residues long. CDR3 coding DNA: TGTGCCAGTAGTTTCGGGGATCGAGGAAACACCTGGGAGCTGTTTTTT. It is translated as CASSFGDRGNTWELFF.

This clone was seen at least ten times. CDR3 loop: CASNSLSYLRTNTEAFF. In DNA, the CDR3 is TGTGCCAGCAATTCGCTTTCTTACCTTAGAACGAACACTGAAGCTTTCTTT. This rearrangement joins TRBV27 to TRBJ1-1; D remains unclear. Looked up from germline, CDR1 is MNHEY and CDR2 is SMNVEV (reference sequence). The CDR3 loop spans 17 amino acids. V was clipped by 7 bases and J by 1 base, with 22 bases between them.

In this sample, this clone turned up many times. The chain is built from TRBV5-1 and TRBJ1-4, with 10 bases that match TRBD1. CDR1 is SGHRS, CDR2 YFSETQ, per germline. This CDR3 spans 15 amino acids. Trimming took 4 bases from V and 5 from J; bases not matched to a gene: 5. As DNA, the CDR3 is TGCGCCAGCAGCCGGGACAGGGGAGGGAATGAAAAACTGTTTTTT. This translates into CASSRDRGGNEKLFF.

This clone ranks as medium-sized. The chain recombines TRBV7-3 with TRBJ2-7, with 8 positions matching TRBD2. The V segment lost 3 bases and the J segment 3 bases; nucleotides outside the gene matches: 7. CDR1 SGHTA and CDR2 FQGTGA come from the germline V gene. The CDR3 runs 15 residues. The CDR3 DNA reads TGTGCCAGCAGCTTGGGGAGCGGGAGCGTCTACGAGCAGTACTTC. It encodes CASSLGSGSVYEQYF.

The sample holds many counts of this clone. The chain is built from TRBV4-3 and TRBJ1-4, with D possibly TRBD1 on 6 matching bases. The CDR3 covers 15 residues. The V gene's germline CDR1 is LGHNA and CDR2 YSLEER. V was shortened by 4 bases and J by 5 bases, with 14 bases between the two germline ends. CDR3 nucleotides: TGCGCCAGCAGCCTCGCGAGAGGGGGGAATGAAAAACTGTTTTTT. Its translation is CASSLARGGNEKLFF.

Within the sample, this clone is medium-sized. This chain connects TRBV20-1 to TRBJ2-1; D not resolved. This CDR3 is built from 12 residues. Germline CDR1 and CDR2: DFQATT and SNEGSKA (reference sequence). V gave up 3 bases and J gave up 6 bases, with 9 bases separating them. The CDR3 is CSASSQVNEQFF. The CDR3 nucleotides read TGCAGTGCTAGTTCTCAGGTCAATGAGCAGTTCTTC.

Of note for this clone: A much larger clone is a single base away; this may be a read error. The chain uses TRBV4-3 and TRBJ2-1, with TRBD1 matching 7 bases. This CDR3 is built from 14 residues. Germline CDR1 LGHNA, CDR2 YSLEER. V lost 4 bases to trimming and J lost 2 bases; unmatched junction nucleotides: 2. CDR3 sequence: CASSPGTAYNEQFF. The CDR3 region has the DNA TGCGCCAGCAGCCCCGGGACAGCCTACAATGAGCAGTTCTTC.

A word on this clone: A much larger clone lies a single base off, so this may be a read error. For the CDR3, the DNA is TGTGCCATCAGTGAGTCCCTATCCGTACAGGGGGACTATGGCTACACCTTC. Its translation is CAISESLSVQGDYGYTF. The rearrangement links TRBV10-3 to TRBJ1-2; 8 positions agree with TRBD1. Losses at the gene ends were 0 bases for V and 3 bases for J; bases not matched to a gene: 9. In germline, CDR1 is ENHRY, CDR2 SYGVKD. The CDR3 sequence is 17 residues long.

Turning to this clone: It may be a read error: a sequence one base away is much more abundant. This same CDR3 is encoded by further DNA sequences in the sample. V and J are TRBV18 and TRBJ1-2; 9 nucleotides agree with TRBD1. The CDR3 sequence is 13 residues long. Germline CDR1 and CDR2: KGHSH and LQKENI. The trim removed 4 bases at V and 5 bases at J, leaving 2 bases unmatched. The CDR3 DNA reads TGTGCCAGCTCACTCGGACAGGGGTATGGCTACACCTTC. It codes for CASSLGQGYGYTF.

The chain uses TRBV20-1 and TRBJ2-7; 13 nucleotides match TRBD2. V dropped 6 bases and J dropped 6; count of bases not matched to a gene: 11. Germline V CDR1 and CDR2: DFQATT, SNEGSKA (reference sequence). The CDR3 has 15 amino acids. CDR3 in amino acids: CSARKGLAGLVEQYF. CDR3 DNA sequence: TGCAGTGCGAGGAAGGGACTAGCGGGATTAGTCGAGCAGTACTTC.

As regards this clone: One junction end does not reproduce the germline sequence, and a read error may be involved. The chain is built from TRBV27 and TRBJ1-5; tentative D call: TRBD1 (6 bases). This CDR3 spans 14 amino acids. Germline CDR1 MNHEY, CDR2 SMNVEV (reference sequence). As DNA, the CDR3 is TGTACCAGCGGACGATCGGGGGCGTTTCAGCCCAAGCATTTT. Protein: CTSGRSGAFQPKHF.

The genes are TRBV28 and TRBJ2-3; maybe TRBD2 (5 bases). V dropped 6 bases and J dropped 1 base, with 11 bases sitting between them. Germline V CDR1 and CDR2: MDHEN, SYDVKM. CDR3 length: 14 amino acids. The CDR3 sequence is CASSLAGRTDTQYF. The CDR3 DNA reads TGTGCCAGCAGCCTGGCGGGCCGCACAGATACGCAGTATTTT.

This clone was seen many times. The identical CDR3 is also encoded by other nucleotide sequences in the sample. The chain combines TRBV10-1 with TRBJ2-7; 13 nucleotides agree with TRBD2. CDR3 size: 16 residues. The germline CDR1 and CDR2 sequences are WNHNN and SYGVQD (reference sequence). V gave up 8 bases and J gave up 0 bases; unmatched junction bases: 7. CDR3 DNA: TGCGCCAGCTCCGGGACTAGCGGGACCAGCTCCTACGAGCAGTACGTC. Protein product: CASSGTSGTSSYEQYV.

At least ten counts were recorded for this clone. The V gene is TRBV19, the J gene TRBJ2-7; D call uncertain. CDR1 is LNHDA, CDR2 SQIVND, per germline (reference sequence). V gave up 5 bases and J gave up 3 bases, with 14 bases separating them. The length of the CDR3 is 14 residues. CDR3 amino acids: CASSPRWGNYEQYF. CDR3 bases: TGTGCCAGTAGTCCCCGTTGGGGAAACTACGAGCAGTACTTC.

This clone was counted at least ten times. J is TRBJ1-1 and V is TRBV12-3 or TRBV12-4; possibly TRBD1 for D (6 bases). The V and J ends lost 3 bases and 10 bases respectively, with 24 bases between them. The CDR3 consists of 16 residues. The CDR3 sequence: CASSLGQGPRGRGAFF. CDR3 nucleotide sequence: TGTGCCAGCAGTTTGGGGCAGGGGCCGCGAGGCCGGGGAGCTTTCTTT.

This clone was detected ten times or more. The chain couples TRBV6-1 to TRBJ1-5; the D gene is possibly TRBD1 (5 bases). From germline, CDR1 is MNHNS and CDR2 SASEGT. CDR3 length: 16 residues. Trimming pared 8 bases from V and 2 bases from J, leaving 19 bases between. The CDR3 here is CASRRSGQGGNQPQHF. In DNA form, the CDR3 reads TGTGCCAGCCGCCGTAGCGGGCAGGGCGGCAATCAGCCCCAGCATTTT.

In this sample, this clone turned up many times. This chain joins TRBV11-2 and TRBJ1-5; D call uncertain. Trimming cost V 2 bases and J 5 bases, with 7 bases left between them. The CDR3 covers 13 residues. The V gene's germline CDR1 is SGHAT and CDR2 FQNNGV. CDR3 nucleotide sequence: TGTGCCAGCAGCTTACAGCCTGATCAGCCCCAGCATTTT. This codes for CASSLQPDQPQHF.

This clone has at least ten counts. V and J are TRBV6-2 or TRBV6-3 and TRBJ2-5, with TRBD2 matching 11 bases. The CDR3 contains 16 residues. Germline trimming cut 5 bases from V and 4 bases from J; bases unmatched to any gene: 9. The germline gives CDR1 MNHEY, CDR2 SVGEGT. In nucleotides, the CDR3 is TGTGCCAGCAGTAACGGACTAGCGGGCGGAGGAGAGACCCAGTACTTC. Translated: CASSNGLAGGGETQYF.

This clone was recorded many times. The chain employs TRBV7-8 and TRBJ2-2, with D possibly matching TRBD2 (6 bases). This CDR3 is 13 amino acids long. Germline CDR1 SGHVS, CDR2 FQNEAQ. V was clipped by 0 bases and J by 15 bases, with 14 bases between them. DNA for the CDR3: TGTGCCAGCAGCTTAGCATCCGGGGGTGGAATGTTTTTT. It is translated as CASSLASGGGMFF.